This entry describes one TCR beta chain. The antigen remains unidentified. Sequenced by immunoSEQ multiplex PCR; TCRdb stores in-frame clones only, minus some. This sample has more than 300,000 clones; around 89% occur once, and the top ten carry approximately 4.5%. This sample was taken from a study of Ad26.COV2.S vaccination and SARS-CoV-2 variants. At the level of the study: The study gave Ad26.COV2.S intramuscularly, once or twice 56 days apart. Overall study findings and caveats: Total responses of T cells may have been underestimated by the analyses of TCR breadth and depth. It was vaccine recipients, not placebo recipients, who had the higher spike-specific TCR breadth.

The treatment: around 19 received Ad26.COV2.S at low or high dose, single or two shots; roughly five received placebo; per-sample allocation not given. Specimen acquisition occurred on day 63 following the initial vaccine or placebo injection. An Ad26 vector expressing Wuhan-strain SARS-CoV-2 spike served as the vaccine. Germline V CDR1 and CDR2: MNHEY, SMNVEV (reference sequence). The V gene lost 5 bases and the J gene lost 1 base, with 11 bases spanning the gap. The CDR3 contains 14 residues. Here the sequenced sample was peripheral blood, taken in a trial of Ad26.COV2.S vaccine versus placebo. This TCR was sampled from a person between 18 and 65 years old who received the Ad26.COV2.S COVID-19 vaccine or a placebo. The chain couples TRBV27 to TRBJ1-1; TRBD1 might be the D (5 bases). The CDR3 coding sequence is TGTGCCAGCAGTGGGGGACTGAGGAACACTGAAGCTTTCTTT. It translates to CASSGGLRNTEAFF.